Each of the 4 T cell receptor beta chains below was sequenced from the same sample in a study of blood T cell repertoires in COVID-19. TCRdb keeps only in-frame clones here, not all; method: immunoSEQ multiplex PCR. The top ten hold more than 5.5% of the sample, which has about 350,000 clones, 88% seen once. The source material was peripheral blood. The receptors stem from a woman in her sixties or seventies with COVID-19, enrolled during active disease.

This clone was counted a single time. This rearrangement joins TRBV18 to TRBJ1-6; D is undetermined. This CDR3 region has 16 residues. V was trimmed by 6 bases and J by 0 bases, leaving 12 bases between them. Germline V gives CDR1 KGHSH, CDR2 LQKENI. The CDR3 protein is CASSPLGSSYNSPLHF. The CDR3 DNA follows: TGTGCCAGCTCGCCTTTAGGGAGCTCCTATAATTCACCCCTCCACTTT.

This chain links TRBV12-3 or TRBV12-4 with TRBJ1-1; D gene unclear. There are 13 residues in the CDR3. V lost 3 bases and J 0 bases, leaving 5 bases between the germline ends. In nucleotides, the CDR3 is TGTGCCAGCAGTTTGCCGGTGAACACTGAAGCTTTCTTT. It translates to CASSLPVNTEAFF.

This rearrangement joins TRBV7-9 to TRBJ2-5, with D possibly TRBD1 on 5 matching bases. Deletions cut 5 bases from V and 1 base from J, with 11 bases between. The CDR3 contains 14 residues. Per germline, CDR1 SEHNR and CDR2 FQNEAQ (reference sequence). CDR3: CASSQRTGQETQYF. Here the CDR3 DNA reads TGTGCCAGCAGCCAGAGAACAGGCCAAGAGACCCAGTACTTC. The full variable domain, in which reference TRBV7-9 and TRBJ2-5 provide the parts outside the CDR3, is DTGVSQNPRHKITKRGQNVTFRCDPISEHNRLYWYRQTLGQGPEFLTYFQNEAQLEKSRLLSDRFSAERPKGSFSTLEIQRTEQGDSAMYLCASSQRTGQETQYFGPGTRLLVL.

The chain employs TRBV18 and TRBJ1-5, with D possibly matching TRBD1 (6 bases). This CDR3 has 17 amino acids. The germline V gene has CDR1 KGHSH and CDR2 LQKENI. V was shortened by 1 base and J by 1 base, with 14 bases between the two germline ends. The CDR3 DNA sequence: TGTGCCAGCTCACCACAAGTAGGGGGGGGGAGCAATCAGCCCCAGCATTTT. Its protein product is CASSPQVGGGSNQPQHF.